The T cell receptor (beta chain) under discussion was sequenced for a study of beta chain features in type 1 diabetes. Overall study results and limits: These data did not resolve whether HLA type affects TCRB rearrangement.

Remarks on this clone: Its antigen remains unknown.

Every bit of the isolated RNA underwent reverse transcription, so sequencing read expressed TCRB transcripts. The table came from immunoSEQ multiplex PCR; TCRdb's copy has only in-frame clones and leaves some out. There are roughly 140,000 clones in the sample; roughly 50% occur only once, and over 0.4% lies in the top ten. The CDR3 contains 14 residues. V lost 0 bases, J lost 6 bases, and 6 bases stayed unmatched. Looked up from germline, CDR1 is SGHRS and CDR2 is YFSETQ. This rearrangement joins TRBV5-1 to TRBJ2-7, with TRBD1 identical over 7 bases. The source material was Tregs from blood. The sequence was obtained from a man aged 18-30 years in good health. CDR3 sequence (DNA): TGCGCCAGCAGCTTGGCCGGGACAGCTTTCGAGCAGTACTTC. Translated: CASSLAGTAFEQYF.